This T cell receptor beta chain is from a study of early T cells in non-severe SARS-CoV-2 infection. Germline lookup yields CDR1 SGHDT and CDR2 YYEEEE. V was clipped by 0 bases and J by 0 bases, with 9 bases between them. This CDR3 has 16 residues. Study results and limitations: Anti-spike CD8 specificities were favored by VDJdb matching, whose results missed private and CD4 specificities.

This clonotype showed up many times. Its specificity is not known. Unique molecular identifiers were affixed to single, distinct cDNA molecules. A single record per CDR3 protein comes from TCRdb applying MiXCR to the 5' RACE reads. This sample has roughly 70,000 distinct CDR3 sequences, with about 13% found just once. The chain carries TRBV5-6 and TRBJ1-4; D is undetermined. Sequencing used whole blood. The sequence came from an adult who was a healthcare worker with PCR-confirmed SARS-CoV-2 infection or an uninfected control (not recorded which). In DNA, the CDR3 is TGTGCCAGCAGCTTGGCGGACGGGACAACTAATGAAAAACTGTTTTTT. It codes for CASSLADGTTNEKLFF.